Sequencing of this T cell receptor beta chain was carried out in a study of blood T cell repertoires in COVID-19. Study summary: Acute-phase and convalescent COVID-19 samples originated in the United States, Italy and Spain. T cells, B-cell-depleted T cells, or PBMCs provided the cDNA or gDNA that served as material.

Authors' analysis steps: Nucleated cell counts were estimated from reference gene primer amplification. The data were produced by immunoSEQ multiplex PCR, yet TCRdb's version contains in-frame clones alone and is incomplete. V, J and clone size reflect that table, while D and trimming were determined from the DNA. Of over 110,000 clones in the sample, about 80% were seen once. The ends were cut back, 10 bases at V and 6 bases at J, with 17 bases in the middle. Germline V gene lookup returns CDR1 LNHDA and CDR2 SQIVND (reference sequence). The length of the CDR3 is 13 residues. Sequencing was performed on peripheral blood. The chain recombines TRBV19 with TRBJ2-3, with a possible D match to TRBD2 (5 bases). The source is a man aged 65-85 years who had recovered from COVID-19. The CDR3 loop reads CAIGQGSGDTQYF. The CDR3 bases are TGTGCCATAGGCCAAGGGAGTGGGGATACGCAGTATTTT.